Listed here are 23 T cell receptor beta chains from one sample, sequenced in a study of cytomegalovirus exposure and HLA in healthy donors. The study ran its PCR with 60 Vbeta and 13 Jbeta primers. TCRdb keeps only in-frame clones here, not all; method: immunoSEQ multiplex PCR. The sample contains tens of thousands of clones, approximately 79% of which appear only once. The specimen sequenced was PBMCs. These receptors came from a man younger than 45 in good health and CMV-seronegative.

The rearrangement links TRBV6-6 to TRBJ2-7; 12 nucleotides agree with TRBD1. CDR3 size: 14 residues. With 7 bases clipped from V and 6 bases from J, the junction kept 7 bases outside the gene matches. The germline gives CDR1 MNHNY, CDR2 SVGAGI (reference sequence). Here the CDR3 reads CASIPGQGAGEQYF. CDR3 bases: TGTGCCAGCATCCCGGGACAGGGGGCGGGCGAGCAGTACTTC.

The J gene is TRBJ1-6, the V gene TRBV6-1, with D possibly matching TRBD1 (6 bases). CDR1 is MNHNS, CDR2 SASEGT, per germline. CDR3 length: 16 amino acids. V shed 3 bases and J shed 0 bases, with 9 bases lying between them. The CDR3 reads CASSDTGSSYNSPLHF. As DNA, the CDR3 is TGTGCCAGCAGTGACACAGGGAGCTCCTATAATTCACCCCTCCACTTT.

The rearrangement joins TRBV19 to TRBJ1-5; possibly TRBD1 for D (6 bases). V gave up 7 bases and J gave up 6 bases, with 19 bases separating them. The CDR3 spans 15 residues. The germline gives CDR1 LNHDA, CDR2 SQIVND (reference sequence). The CDR3 loop reads CASKSAGAKGQPQHF. Here the CDR3 DNA reads TGTGCCAGTAAGTCGGCAGGGGCTAAAGGTCAGCCCCAGCATTTT.

This rearrangement joins TRBV5-1 to TRBJ2-1, with 11 bases aligning to TRBD2. Germline V gives CDR1 SGHRS, CDR2 YFSETQ. CDR3 length: 14 amino acids. The V gene end was trimmed by 5 bases and the J gene end by 4 bases; junction bases not matched to a gene: 2. CDR3 DNA sequence: TGCGCCAGCAGACTAGCGGGGGAATACAATGAGCAGTTCTTC. Protein sequence: CASRLAGEYNEQFF.

This clone was counted between two and nine times. The V and J genes are TRBV7-6 and TRBJ2-2; D remains unclear. Germline CDR1 and CDR2: SGHVS and FNYEAQ. V lost 0 bases and J lost 5, with 4 bases in between. The CDR3 is made up of 13 amino acids. The CDR3 region is CASSLAETGELFF. DNA for the CDR3: TGTGCCAGCAGCTTAGCGGAGACCGGGGAGCTGTTTTTT.

The chain combines TRBV19 with TRBJ1-1; the match to TRBD1 covers 7 bases. Germline CDR1 and CDR2: LNHDA and SQIVND (reference sequence). Unmatched junction bases numbered 10, after V lost 7 bases and J lost 5 bases. The CDR3 is 14 amino acids. The CDR3 here is CASMTGTRLTEAFF. CDR3 DNA sequence: TGTGCCAGTATGACAGGGACGCGATTGACTGAAGCTTTCTTT.

The gene calls are TRBV7-9 and TRBJ1-2; tentatively, D is TRBD1 (6 bases). Trimming took off 5 bases at V and 2 bases at J, with 9 bases between the two ends. Germline-derived CDR1 and CDR2 are SEHNR and FQNEAQ (reference sequence). The CDR3 spans 13 residues. The DNA of the CDR3 is TGTGCCAGCAGCACCGGGACAAACTATGGCTACACCTTC. Translating gives CASSTGTNYGYTF.

The chain has TRBV4-3 and TRBJ2-2; D remains unclear. Germline assignment: CDR1 LGHNA and CDR2 YSLEER. Deletions cut 0 bases from V and 6 bases from J, with 14 bases between. There are 16 residues in the CDR3. CDR3 DNA sequence: TGCGCCAGCAGCCAAGATCCTGCAGTCGTGGCCGGGGAGCTGTTTTTT. This translates into CASSQDPAVVAGELFF.

Only one count was recorded for this clone. The chain has TRBV23-1 and TRBJ1-1; a possible D gene is TRBD1 (5 bases). TRBV23-1 is an open reading frame, and its role is uncertain. V was pared by 11 bases and J by 5 bases, with 12 bases between. The CDR3 spans 11 residues. This CDR3 reads CAPGDQTEAFF. The CDR3 nucleotides are TGCGCCCCGGGGGACCAGACTGAAGCTTTCTTT.

This clone was recorded a few times. The chain carries TRBV5-1 and TRBJ1-2, with 8 bases that match TRBD1. Trimming cost V 0 bases and J 7 bases; bases outside gene matches: 5. Germline V CDR1 and CDR2: SGHRS, YFSETQ. The CDR3 is 14 residues long. As DNA, the CDR3 is TGCGCCAGCAGCTTGGGGCAGGGGGCAGGTGGCTACACCTTC. Its protein product is CASSLGQGAGGYTF.

The CDR3 region has the DNA TGTGCCAGCAGCTTAGGCCAGACAGGCCCCTTTACCTACGAGCAGTACTTC. Encoded protein: CASSLGQTGPFTYEQYF. The V and J genes are TRBV11-2 and TRBJ2-7; possibly TRBD1 for D (6 bases). This CDR3 has 17 residues. The V gene's germline CDR1 is SGHAT and CDR2 FQNNGV. Trimming took off 1 base at V and 2 bases at J, with 18 bases between the two ends.

The V and J genes are TRBV11-2 and TRBJ1-1; D possibly corresponds to TRBD1 (5 bases). Germline-derived CDR1 and CDR2 are SGHAT and FQNNGV. The CDR3 spans 16 residues. The V end was cut by 1 base, the J end by 4 bases, with 16 bases between. Here the CDR3 DNA reads TGTGCCAGCAGCTTAGTTTCAGGGTCGAGGTCCACTGAAGCTTTCTTT. It encodes CASSLVSGSRSTEAFF.

This clone is a singleton in its sample. V gene TRBV6-5 combines with J gene TRBJ1-1; D is perhaps TRBD1 (6 bases). V was trimmed by 4 bases and J by 4 bases, leaving 16 bases between them. Germline V gives CDR1 MNHEY, CDR2 SVGAGI. The CDR3 totals 15 residues. The CDR3 DNA is TGTGCCAGCAGTTCCTCGGGTCAGGGGATCACTGAAGCTTTCTTT. Translated: CASSSSGQGITEAFF.

This clone is a singleton in its sample. The V and J genes are TRBV5-5 and TRBJ2-7; no clear D. CDR1 SGHKS and CDR2 YYEKEE come from the germline V gene (reference sequence). CDR3 size: 12 residues. V was cut by 3 bases and J by 5 bases, with 9 bases left in between. This CDR3 is CASSSSFHEQYF. The CDR3 nucleotides are TGTGCCAGCAGCTCCTCGTTCCACGAGCAGTACTTC.

CDR3 residues: CASSTQGDQPQHF. The CDR3 DNA reads as TGTGCCAGCAGCACTCAGGGGGACCAGCCCCAGCATTTT. This rearrangement joins TRBV7-6 to TRBJ1-5; 7 bases line up with TRBD1. CDR3 size: 13 residues. CDR1 and CDR2 (germline): SGHVS, FNYEAQ. J lost 7 bases, V lost 5 bases, and 5 bases had no gene match.

V is TRBV6-5 and J is TRBJ2-6, with TRBD1 matching over 8 bases. Per the germline V gene, CDR1 is MNHEY and CDR2 is SVGAGI. This CDR3 has 15 amino acids. Germline trimming cut 6 bases from V and 2 bases from J; bases unmatched to any gene: 3. Here the CDR3 DNA reads TGTGCCAGCAGGCAGGGGGCGGCTGGGGCCAACGTCCTGACTTTC. Encoded protein: CASRQGAAGANVLTF.

The rearrangement joins TRBV9 to TRBJ2-1; unclear D gene. CDR3 length: 13 amino acids. V was trimmed by 3 bases and J by 4 bases, leaving 8 bases between them. CDR1 and CDR2 from the germline V gene are SGDLS and YYNGEE. In nucleotides, the CDR3 is TGTGCCAGCAGCGGTGCCGGGTACAATGAGCAGTTCTTC. Residues: CASSGAGYNEQFF. Based on the CDR3 plus reference TRBV9 and TRBJ2-1, the full variable domain is DSGVTQTPKHLITATGQRVTLRCSPRSGDLSVYWYQQSLDQGLQFLIQYYNGEERAKGNILERFSAQQFPDLHSELNLSSLELGDSALYFCASSGAGYNEQFFGPGTRLTVL.

This rearrangement joins TRBV5-1 to TRBJ1-3, with 8 bases aligning to TRBD1. The germline V gene has CDR1 SGHRS and CDR2 YFSETQ. There are 15 residues in the CDR3. The V and J ends lost 3 bases and 0 bases, in that order; junction bases with no gene match: 2. The DNA of the CDR3 is TGCGCCAGCAGCTCGACAGGGGACTCTGGAAACACCATATATTTT. Residues: CASSSTGDSGNTIYF. The complete variable domain, with remaining parts taken from reference TRBV5-1 and TRBJ1-3, reads KAGVTQTPRYLIKTRGQQVTLSCSPISGHRSVSWYQQTPGQGLQFLFEYFSETQRNKGNFPGRFSGRQFSNSRSEMNVSTLELGDSALYLCASSSTGDSGNTIYFGEGSWLTVV.

The gene calls are TRBV21-1 and TRBJ2-7; TRBD1 reflects the table's D call only, with no check against the DNA. TRBV21-1 is a pseudogene locus. CDR3 length: 14 amino acids. The CDR3 DNA follows: TGTGCCAGCAGCAAAGTGGCAGGAATCTACGAGCAGTACTTC. Translating gives CASSKVAGIYEQYF.

The rearrangement joins TRBV7-3 to TRBJ1-1, with 7 bases lining up with TRBD1. Germline CDR1 reads SGHTA; CDR2 reads FQGTGA. V was pared by 6 bases and J by 5 bases, with 6 bases of the junction left unmatched. CDR3 size: 13 residues. The CDR3 region is CASSPTGSTEAFF. The CDR3 nucleotides read TGTGCCAGCAGTCCGACAGGGAGTACTGAAGCTTTCTTT. The full variable domain, rest sourced from reference TRBV7-3 and TRBJ1-1, is GAGVSQTPSNKVTEKGKYVELRCDPISGHTALYWYRQSLGQGPEFLIYFQGTGAADDSGLPNDRFFAVRPEGSVSTLKIQRTERGDSAVYLCASSPTGSTEAFFGQGTRLTVV.

The J gene is TRBJ2-3, the V gene TRBV14, with a weak D call TRBD1 (6 bases). This CDR3 contains 17 residues. The V end lost 2 bases, the J end lost 0 bases, and 15 bases lay between the germline ends. CDR1 SGHDN and CDR2 FVKESK come from the germline V gene. The CDR3 reads CASSQFMFRGSTDTQYF. CDR3 DNA sequence: TGTGCCAGCAGCCAATTTATGTTCAGGGGTAGCACAGATACGCAGTATTTT. Full variable domain (remainder filled in from reference TRBV14 and TRBJ2-3): EAGVTQFPSHSVIEKGQTVTLRCDPISGHDNLYWYRRVMGKEIKFLLHFVKESKQDESGMPNNRFLAERTGGTYSTLKVQPAELEDSGVYFCASSQFMFRGSTDTQYFGPGTRLTVL.

Note on this clone: The identical CDR3 is also encoded by other nucleotide sequences in the sample. The genes are TRBV7-2 and TRBJ2-7; D gene unclear. V lost 4 bases to trimming and J lost 0 bases, with 10 bases between them. The CDR3 has 14 residues. Germline lookup yields CDR1 SGHTA and CDR2 FQGNSA. CDR3 protein: CASSSVPSSYEQYF. In DNA, the CDR3 is TGTGCCAGCAGCTCCGTCCCCAGCTCCTACGAGCAGTACTTC.

V usage is TRBV18 and J usage is TRBJ1-5, with 7 bases that match TRBD1. Germline trimming cut 2 bases from V and 6 bases from J; bases unmatched to any gene: 7. Germline CDR1 KGHSH, CDR2 LQKENI. This CDR3 contains 15 residues. CDR3 sequence (DNA): TGTGCCAGCTCACCAGGGCAGGGGGATACTCAGCCCCAGCATTTT. Encoded protein: CASSPGQGDTQPQHF.